The 2 T cell receptor beta chains presented below share a single source sample, sequenced in a study of OX40 agonist ivuxolimab in advanced cancers. Method: immunoSEQ multiplex PCR; TCRdb's copy keeps in-frame clones and lacks some. The sample holds 100,000 to 140,000 clones, approximately 90% seen once. The sequences come from CD4+ or CD8+ T cells sorted from blood, collected in a trial of the OX40 agonist ivuxolimab. The receptors were gathered from an adult with an advanced solid tumor such as melanoma, head and neck, liver or kidney cancer.

The genes are TRBV5-1 and TRBJ2-1, with D possibly TRBD2 on 5 matching bases. The CDR3 sequence is 14 residues long. Germline V gene sequence: CDR1 SGHRS, CDR2 YFSETQ. Trimming cost V 0 bases and J 8 bases, with 12 bases left between them. DNA for the CDR3: TGCGCCAGCAGCTTGGGTACGGGAAAGGATGAGCAGTTCTTC. Protein product: CASSLGTGKDEQFF.

V and J are TRBV10-3 and TRBJ1-4, with 9 positions matching TRBD1. The CDR3 is made up of 13 amino acids. Germline V gene data show CDR1 as ENHRY and CDR2 as SYGVKD. The J segment lost 5 bases and the V segment lost 10 bases, leaving 5 bases of the junction unmatched. CDR3 nucleotides: TGTGCCACCGGGACAGGGAAGAATGAAAAACTGTTTTTT. It codes for CATGTGKNEKLFF.